Presented here are 13 T cell receptor beta chains from one specimen sequenced in a study of early T cells in non-severe SARS-CoV-2 infection (dated by TCRdb to about 2021). Library prep was done by 5' RACE. The instrument was a NextSeq 500. TCRdb reran the public reads through fastp at Q25 and MiXCR, keeping productive beta chains. Here each entry gathers all rows of one CDR3 protein and keeps the most common genes and DNA. In all, the sample holds 75,000 to 100,000 distinct CDR3 sequences, and around 15% of those were seen once. The ten largest account for approximately 11% of the sample. Source material: whole blood. The receptors originated from an adult who was a healthcare worker with PCR-confirmed SARS-CoV-2 infection or an uninfected control (not recorded which).

The gene calls are TRBV10-2 and TRBJ2-3, with D possibly matching TRBD2 (5 bases). Germline assignment: CDR1 WSHSY and CDR2 SAAADI. V lost 8 bases and J 3 bases, leaving 24 bases between the germline ends. This CDR3 has 17 amino acids. CDR3 region: CASSERLVLGGTDTQYF. The CDR3 coding sequence is TGCGCCAGCTCGGAGAGGTTGGTGTTGGGCGGGACAGATACGCAGTATTTT.

This clonotype was seen a few times. The chain carries TRBV6-1 and TRBJ2-1; 12 nucleotides agree with TRBD2. Germline values: CDR1 MNHNS, CDR2 SASEGT. The CDR3 has 15 residues. The V and J ends lost 7 bases and 4 bases, in that order; junction bases with no gene match: 5. In DNA, the CDR3 is TGTGCCAGCAACCGACTAGCGGGGGTTTACAATGAGCAGTTCTTC. The encoded protein is CASNRLAGVYNEQFF.

In this sample, this clonotype turned up a few times. The gene calls are TRBV29-1 and TRBJ1-1; 7 bases are a match to TRBD1. Germline V gives CDR1 SQVTM, CDR2 ANQGSEA. This CDR3 region has 10 residues. V lost 6 bases and J lost 7; bases outside the gene matches: 2. CDR3 coding DNA: TGCAGCGTGGACAGGTTTGAAGCTTTCTTT. It specifies CSVDRFEAFF.

This clonotype came up many times. The chain employs TRBV7-2 and TRBJ2-5; D is perhaps TRBD1 (5 bases). This CDR3 has 14 residues. Germline CDR1 SGHTA, CDR2 FQGNSA. V shed 5 bases and J shed 3 bases, with 13 bases lying between them. The CDR3 loop reads CASSLPDRKETQYF. The CDR3 DNA reads TGTGCCAGCAGCCTACCAGACAGAAAAGAGACCCAGTACTTC.

This clonotype was seen more than once but under ten times. The chain recombines TRBV29-1 with TRBJ2-2; a possible D gene is TRBD2 (5 bases). Germline V gene lookup returns CDR1 SQVTM and CDR2 ANQGSEA. The CDR3 consists of 14 residues. V gave up 5 bases and J gave up 5 bases, with 15 bases separating them. This CDR3 is CSVRGDRFTGELFF. In nucleotides, the CDR3 is TGCAGCGTTCGGGGTGATCGGTTTACCGGGGAGCTGTTTTTT.

The chain has TRBV5-1 and TRBJ2-2; 7 nucleotides align to TRBD1. Germline CDR1 and CDR2: SGHRS and YFSETQ. The trim removed 6 bases at V and 4 bases at J, leaving 9 bases unmatched. This CDR3 is 15 amino acids long. The CDR3 coding sequence is TGCGCCAGCACCCTAGACAGGGACACCACCGGGGAGCTGTTTTTT. Amino acid sequence: CASTLDRDTTGELFF.

This clonotype was recorded a few times. The V gene is TRBV29-1, the J gene TRBJ1-5; 8 bases are a match to TRBD1. Germline V gives CDR1 SQVTM, CDR2 ANQGSEA. The CDR3 consists of 14 residues. J lost 3 bases, V lost 5 bases, and 6 bases had no gene match. This CDR3 is CSVQETGVNQPQHF. In nucleotides, the CDR3 is TGCAGCGTTCAGGAGACAGGGGTCAATCAGCCCCAGCATTTT. The entire variable domain, with the rest obtained from reference TRBV29-1 and TRBJ1-5, is as follows: SAVISQKPSRDICQRGTSLTIQCQVDSQVTMMFWYRQQPGQSLTLIATANQGSEATYESGFVIDKFPISRPNLTFSTLTVSNMSPEDSSIYLCSVQETGVNQPQHFGDGTRLSIL.

This clonotype was seen a few times. This rearrangement joins TRBV6-6 to TRBJ2-7, with 11 bases aligning to TRBD2. The length of the CDR3 is 17 residues. The ends lost 0 bases at V and 2 bases at J; junction bases unmatched: 6. CDR1 and CDR2 from the germline V gene are MNHNY and SVGAGI (reference sequence). The CDR3 DNA reads as TGTGCCAGCAGTTACTCCAATAGACTAGCGGGGACCTACGAGCAGTACTTC. Encoded protein: CASSYSNRLAGTYEQYF.

The J gene is TRBJ2-5, the V gene TRBV9; D is tentatively TRBD1 or TRBD2 (5 bases each). CDR1 SGDLS and CDR2 YYNGEE come from the germline V gene. Trimming took 0 bases from V and 0 from J, leaving 6 bases between them. This CDR3 region has 14 residues. In nucleotides, the CDR3 is TGTGCCAGCAGCGTAGGGGGGAACCAAGAGACCCAGTACTTC. Protein sequence: CASSVGGNQETQYF.

The J gene is TRBJ2-2, the V gene TRBV7-2; D is undetermined. The CDR3 is 14 amino acids. The V end was cut by 3 bases, the J end by 5 bases, with 10 bases between. Germline CDR1 SGHTA, CDR2 FQGNSA. CDR3 in DNA: TGTGCCAGCAGCTTTCCGCCCGGAACCGGGGAGCTGTTTTTT. Translation: CASSFPPGTGELFF.

This clonotype has a handful of counts. The chain joins TRBV12-3 or TRBV12-4 to TRBJ1-2, with D possibly being TRBD1 (5 bases). The CDR3 extends over 13 amino acids. V dropped 6 bases and J dropped 8 bases, with 16 bases sitting between them. The DNA for the CDR3 is TGTGCCAGCAGCAAGTTTTCGGGGCGCGGCTACACCTTC. Protein: CASSKFSGRGYTF.

As concerns this clonotype: An end of the junction differs from the germline gene, which may be a read error. Written as DNA, the CDR3 is TGCAGCGTTGCGACCGCAGGCACAGATACGCTGTATTTT. Translated: CSVATAGTDTLYF. The rearrangement joins TRBV29-1 to TRBJ2-3, with D unclear. The CDR3 runs 13 residues. Germline lookup yields CDR1 SQVTM and CDR2 ANQGSEA.

This clonotype has only a few counts. The gene calls are TRBV2 and TRBJ2-5, with unresolved D. The V and J ends lost 6 bases and 1 base respectively, with 9 bases between them. Germline lookup yields CDR1 SNHLY and CDR2 FYNNEI. The CDR3 consists of 13 residues. CDR3 sequence (DNA): TGTGCCAGCAGGTCAGACGTCCAAGAGACCCAGTACTTC. Protein sequence: CASRSDVQETQYF.